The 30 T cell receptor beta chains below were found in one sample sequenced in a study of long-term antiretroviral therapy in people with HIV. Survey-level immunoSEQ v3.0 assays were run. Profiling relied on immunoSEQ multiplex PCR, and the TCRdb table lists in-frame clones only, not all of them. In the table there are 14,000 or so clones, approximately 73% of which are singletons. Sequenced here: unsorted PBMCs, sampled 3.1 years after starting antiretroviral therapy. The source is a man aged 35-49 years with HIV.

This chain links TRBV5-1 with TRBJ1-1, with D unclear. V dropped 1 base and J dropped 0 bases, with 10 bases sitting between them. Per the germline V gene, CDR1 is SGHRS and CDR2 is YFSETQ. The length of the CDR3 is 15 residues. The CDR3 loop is CASSLNDPMNTEAFF. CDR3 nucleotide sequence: TGCGCCAGCAGCTTGAACGATCCGATGAACACTGAAGCTTTCTTT. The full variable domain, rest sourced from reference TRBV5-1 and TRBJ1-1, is KAGVTQTPRYLIKTRGQQVTLSCSPISGHRSVSWYQQTPGQGLQFLFEYFSETQRNKGNFPGRFSGRQFSNSRSEMNVSTLELGDSALYLCASSLNDPMNTEAFFGQGTRLTVV.

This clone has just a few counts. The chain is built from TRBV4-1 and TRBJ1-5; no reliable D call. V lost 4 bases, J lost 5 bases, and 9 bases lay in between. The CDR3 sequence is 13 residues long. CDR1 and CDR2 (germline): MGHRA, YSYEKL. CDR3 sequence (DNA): TGCGCCAGCAGCCCAAACCTCGATCAGCCCCAGCATTTT. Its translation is CASSPNLDQPQHF.

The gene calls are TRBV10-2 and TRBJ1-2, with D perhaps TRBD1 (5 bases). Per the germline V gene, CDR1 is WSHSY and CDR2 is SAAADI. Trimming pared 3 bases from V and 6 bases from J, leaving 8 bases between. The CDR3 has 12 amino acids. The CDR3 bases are TGCGCCAGCAGTGAAGGGGAGGATGGCTACACCTTC. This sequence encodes CASSEGEDGYTF.

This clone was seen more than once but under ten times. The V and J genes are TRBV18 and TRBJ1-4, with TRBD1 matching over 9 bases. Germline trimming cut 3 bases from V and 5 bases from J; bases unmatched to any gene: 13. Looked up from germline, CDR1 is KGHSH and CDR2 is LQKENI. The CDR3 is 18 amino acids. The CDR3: CASSPTRMDRGPNEKLFF. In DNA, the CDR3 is TGTGCCAGCTCACCGACGAGAATGGACAGGGGCCCGAATGAAAAACTGTTTTTT.

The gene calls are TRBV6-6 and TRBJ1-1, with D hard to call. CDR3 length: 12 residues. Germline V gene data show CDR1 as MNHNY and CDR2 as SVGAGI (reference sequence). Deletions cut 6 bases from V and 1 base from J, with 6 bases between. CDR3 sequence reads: CASSRGNTEAFF. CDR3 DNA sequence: TGTGCCAGCAGCCGAGGGAACACTGAAGCTTTCTTT.

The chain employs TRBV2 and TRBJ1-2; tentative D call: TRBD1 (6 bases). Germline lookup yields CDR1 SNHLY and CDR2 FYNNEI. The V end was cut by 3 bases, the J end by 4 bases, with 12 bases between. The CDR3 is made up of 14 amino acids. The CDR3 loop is CASSDSGGGYGYTF. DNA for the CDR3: TGTGCCAGCAGTGATTCCGGGGGCGGCTATGGCTACACCTTC.

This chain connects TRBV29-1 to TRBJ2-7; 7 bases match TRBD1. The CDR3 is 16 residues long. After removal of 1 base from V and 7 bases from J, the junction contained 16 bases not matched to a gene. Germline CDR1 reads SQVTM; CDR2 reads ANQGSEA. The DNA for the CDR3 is TGCAGCGTTGAAGGGGGGCAGGGGGACACCTCGGGGGAGCAGTACTTC. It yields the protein CSVEGGQGDTSGEQYF.

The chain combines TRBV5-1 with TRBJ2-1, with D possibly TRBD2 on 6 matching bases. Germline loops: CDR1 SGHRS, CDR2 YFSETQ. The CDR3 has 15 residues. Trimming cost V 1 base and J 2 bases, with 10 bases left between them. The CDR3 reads CASSLTSSPYNEQFF. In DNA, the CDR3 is TGCGCCAGCAGCTTGACTAGCTCTCCCTACAATGAGCAGTTCTTC.

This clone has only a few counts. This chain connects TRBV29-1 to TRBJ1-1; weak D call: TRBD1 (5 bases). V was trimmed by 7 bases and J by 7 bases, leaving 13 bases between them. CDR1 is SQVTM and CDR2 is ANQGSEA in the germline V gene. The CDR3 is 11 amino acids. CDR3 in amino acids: CSGGIKSEAFF. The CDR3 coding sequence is TGCAGCGGGGGGATAAAAAGTGAAGCTTTCTTT.

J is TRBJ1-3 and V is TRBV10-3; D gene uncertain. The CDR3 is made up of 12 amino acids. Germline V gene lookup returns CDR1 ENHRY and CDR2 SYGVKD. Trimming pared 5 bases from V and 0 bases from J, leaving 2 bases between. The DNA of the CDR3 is TGTGCCATCAGTTACTCTGGAAACACCATATATTTT. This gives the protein CAISYSGNTIYF.

CDR3 nucleotide sequence: TGTGCCAGCAGTTGGGACAGCTCTGGAAACACCATATATTTT. This codes for CASSWDSSGNTIYF. The rearrangement joins TRBV28 to TRBJ1-3; 7 bases match TRBD1. Germline CDR1 is MDHEN and CDR2 is SYDVKM. The CDR3 totals 14 residues. Unmatched junction bases numbered 0, after V lost 4 bases and J lost 0 bases.

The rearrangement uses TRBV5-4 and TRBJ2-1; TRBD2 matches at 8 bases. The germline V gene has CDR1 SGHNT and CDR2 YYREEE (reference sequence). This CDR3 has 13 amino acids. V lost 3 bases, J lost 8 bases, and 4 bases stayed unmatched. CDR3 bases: TGTGCCAGCAGCTACGGACTAGCTCATGAGCAGTTCTTC. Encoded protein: CASSYGLAHEQFF.

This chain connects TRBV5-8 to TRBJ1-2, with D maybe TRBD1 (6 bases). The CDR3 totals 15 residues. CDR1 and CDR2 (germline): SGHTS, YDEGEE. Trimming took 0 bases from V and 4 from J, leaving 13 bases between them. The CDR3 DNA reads TGTGCCAGCAGCTTGGCCTCCGGGACACTCTATGGCTACACCTTC. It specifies CASSLASGTLYGYTF. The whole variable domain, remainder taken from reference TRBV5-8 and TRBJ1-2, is EAGVTQSPTHLIKTRGQQATLRCSPISGHTSVYWYQQALGLGLQFLLWYDEGEERNRGNFPPRFSGRQFPNYSSELNVNALELEDSALYLCASSLASGTLYGYTFGSGTRLTVV.

CDR3 nucleotides: TGTGCCAGCAGTTACTCGGCAGGGGTAGAGAATTCACCCCTCCACTTT. Translating gives CASSYSAGVENSPLHF. The gene calls are TRBV6-5 and TRBJ1-6; TRBD1 might be the D (6 bases). The CDR3 loop spans 16 amino acids. The V end lost 0 bases, the J end lost 7 bases, and 13 bases lay between the germline ends. Germline V gene lookup returns CDR1 MNHEY and CDR2 SVGAGI.

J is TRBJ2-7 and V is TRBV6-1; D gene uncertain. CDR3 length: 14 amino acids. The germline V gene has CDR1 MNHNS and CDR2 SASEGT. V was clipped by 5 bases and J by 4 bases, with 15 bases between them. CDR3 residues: CASSSSLGTYEQYF. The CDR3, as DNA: TGTGCCAGCAGTTCGAGTCTGGGTACTTACGAGCAGTACTTC.

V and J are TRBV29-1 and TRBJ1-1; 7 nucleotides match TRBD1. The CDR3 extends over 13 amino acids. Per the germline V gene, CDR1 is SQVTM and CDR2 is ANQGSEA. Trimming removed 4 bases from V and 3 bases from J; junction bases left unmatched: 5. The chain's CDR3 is CSVVGDRDTEAFF. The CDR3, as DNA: TGCAGCGTTGTCGGTGACAGGGACACTGAAGCTTTCTTT.

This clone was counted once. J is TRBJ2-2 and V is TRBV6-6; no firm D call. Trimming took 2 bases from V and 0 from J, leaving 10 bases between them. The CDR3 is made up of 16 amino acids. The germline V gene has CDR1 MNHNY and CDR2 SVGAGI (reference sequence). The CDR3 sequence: CASSYGQATNTGELFF. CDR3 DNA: TGTGCCAGCAGTTACGGCCAGGCAACGAACACCGGGGAGCTGTTTTTT.

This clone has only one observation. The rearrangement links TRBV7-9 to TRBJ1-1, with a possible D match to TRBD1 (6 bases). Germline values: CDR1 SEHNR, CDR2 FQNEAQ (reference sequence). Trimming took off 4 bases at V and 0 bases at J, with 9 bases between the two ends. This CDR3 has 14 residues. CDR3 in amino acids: CASSWGAMNTEAFF. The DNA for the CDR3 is TGTGCCAGCAGCTGGGGGGCCATGAACACTGAAGCTTTCTTT.

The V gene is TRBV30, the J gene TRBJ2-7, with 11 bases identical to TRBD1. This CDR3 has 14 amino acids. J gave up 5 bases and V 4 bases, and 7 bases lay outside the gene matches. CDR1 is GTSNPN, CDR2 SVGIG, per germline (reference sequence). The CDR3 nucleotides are TGTGCCTGGACCTCCTCGGGACAGGGGGACGAGCAGTACTTC. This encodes CAWTSSGQGDEQYF.

This chain's CDR3 is CASSDRGALNEKLFF. CDR3 DNA sequence: TGTGCCAGCAGTGACAGGGGGGCCCTAAATGAAAAACTGTTTTTT. This chain uses TRBV6-1 with TRBJ1-4; 7 bases map to TRBD1. J gave up 5 bases and V 3 bases, and 6 bases lay outside the gene matches. Per the germline V gene, CDR1 is MNHNS and CDR2 is SASEGT. The CDR3 spans 15 residues.

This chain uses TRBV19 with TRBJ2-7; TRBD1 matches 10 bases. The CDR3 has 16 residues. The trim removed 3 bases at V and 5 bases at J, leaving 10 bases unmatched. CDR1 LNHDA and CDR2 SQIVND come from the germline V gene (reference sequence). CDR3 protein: CASSILRGQGKNEQYF. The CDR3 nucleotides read TGTGCCAGTAGTATCCTCAGGGGACAGGGGAAGAACGAGCAGTACTTC. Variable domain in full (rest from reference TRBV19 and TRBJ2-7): DGGITQSPKYLFRKEGQNVTLSCEQNLNHDAMYWYRQDPGQGLRLIYYSQIVNDFQKGDIAEGYSVSREKKESFPLTVTSAQKNPTAFYLCASSILRGQGKNEQYFGPGTRLTVT.

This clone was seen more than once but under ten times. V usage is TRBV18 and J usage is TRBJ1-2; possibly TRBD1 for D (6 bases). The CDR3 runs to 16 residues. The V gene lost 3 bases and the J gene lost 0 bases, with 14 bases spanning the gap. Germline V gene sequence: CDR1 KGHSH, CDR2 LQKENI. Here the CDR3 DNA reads TGTGCCAGCTCACCTCTGGGCCAGGGGCCTAACTATGGCTACACCTTC. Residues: CASSPLGQGPNYGYTF. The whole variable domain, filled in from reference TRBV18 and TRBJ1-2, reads NAGVMQNPRHLVRRRGQEARLRCSPMKGHSHVYWYRQLPEEGLKFMVYLQKENIIDESGMPKERFSAEFPKEGPSILRIQQVVRGDSAAYFCASSPLGQGPNYGYTFGSGTRLTVV.

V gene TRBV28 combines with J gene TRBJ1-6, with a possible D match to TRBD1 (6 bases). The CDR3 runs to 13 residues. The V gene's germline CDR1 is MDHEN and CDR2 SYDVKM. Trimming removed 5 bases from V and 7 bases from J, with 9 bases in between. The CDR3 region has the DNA TGTGCCAGCAGTCCCAGGGGAAATTCACCCCTCCACTTT. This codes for CASSPRGNSPLHF.

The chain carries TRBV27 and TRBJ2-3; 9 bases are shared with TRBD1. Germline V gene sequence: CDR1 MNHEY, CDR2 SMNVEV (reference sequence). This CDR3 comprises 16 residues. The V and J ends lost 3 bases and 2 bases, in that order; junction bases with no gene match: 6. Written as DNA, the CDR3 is TGTGCCAGCAGTTTCGGACAGGGGTACGCCACAGATACGCAGTATTTT. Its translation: CASSFGQGYATDTQYF.

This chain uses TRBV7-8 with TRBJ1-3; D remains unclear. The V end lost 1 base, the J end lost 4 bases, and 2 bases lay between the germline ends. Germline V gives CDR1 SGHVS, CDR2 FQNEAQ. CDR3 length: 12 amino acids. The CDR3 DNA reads TGTGCCAGCAGCTTAGTGGGAAACACCATATATTTT. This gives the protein CASSLVGNTIYF.

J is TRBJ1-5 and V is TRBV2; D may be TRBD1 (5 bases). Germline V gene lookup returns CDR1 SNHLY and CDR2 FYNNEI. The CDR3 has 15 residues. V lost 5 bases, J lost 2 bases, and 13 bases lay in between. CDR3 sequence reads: CASSPTRGGNQPQHF. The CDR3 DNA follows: TGTGCCAGCAGTCCGACCCGGGGCGGCAATCAGCCCCAGCATTTT.

CDR3 nucleotide sequence: TGTGCCAGCAGCCCCCGGGACAGGGGTTCAGGTTGGAACACCGGGGAGCTGTTTTTT. Translating gives CASSPRDRGSGWNTGELFF. V gene TRBV7-8 combines with J gene TRBJ2-2, with 10 nucleotides matching TRBD1. The CDR3 runs to 19 residues. V was clipped by 5 bases and J by 1 base; unmatched bases: 13. From germline, CDR1 is SGHVS and CDR2 FQNEAQ. Combining the CDR3 with reference TRBV7-8 and TRBJ2-2 gives the whole variable domain GAGVSQSPRYKVAKRGQDVALRCDPISGHVSLFWYQQALGQGPEFLTYFQNEAQLDKSGLPSDRFFAERPEGSVSTLKIQRTQQEDSAVYLCASSPRDRGSGWNTGELFFGEGSRLTVL.

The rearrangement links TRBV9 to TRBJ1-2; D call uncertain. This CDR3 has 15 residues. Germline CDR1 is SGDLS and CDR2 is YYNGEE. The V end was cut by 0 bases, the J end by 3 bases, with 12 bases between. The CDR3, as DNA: TGTGCCAGCAGCGTAGGCTGGGGTCTGGACTATGGCTACACCTTC. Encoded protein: CASSVGWGLDYGYTF.

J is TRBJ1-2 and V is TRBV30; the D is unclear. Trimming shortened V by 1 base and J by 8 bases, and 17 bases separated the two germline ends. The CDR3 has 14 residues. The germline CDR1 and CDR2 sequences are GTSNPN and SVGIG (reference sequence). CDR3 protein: CAWSATAALGGYTF. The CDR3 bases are TGTGCCTGGAGTGCCACCGCGGCATTAGGCGGCTACACCTTC. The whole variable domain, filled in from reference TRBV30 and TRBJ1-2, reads SQTIHQWPATLVQPVGSPLSLECTVEGTSNPNLYWYRQAAGRGLQLLFYSVGIGQISSEVPQNLSASRPQDRQFILSSKKLLLSDSGFYLCAWSATAALGGYTFGSGTRLTVV.

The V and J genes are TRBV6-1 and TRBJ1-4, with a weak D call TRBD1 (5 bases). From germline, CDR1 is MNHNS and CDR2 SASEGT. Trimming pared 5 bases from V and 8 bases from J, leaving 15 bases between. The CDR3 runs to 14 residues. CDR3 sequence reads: CASSIAGTDEKLFF. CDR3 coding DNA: TGTGCCAGCAGTATAGCTGGGACGGACGAAAAACTGTTTTTT.